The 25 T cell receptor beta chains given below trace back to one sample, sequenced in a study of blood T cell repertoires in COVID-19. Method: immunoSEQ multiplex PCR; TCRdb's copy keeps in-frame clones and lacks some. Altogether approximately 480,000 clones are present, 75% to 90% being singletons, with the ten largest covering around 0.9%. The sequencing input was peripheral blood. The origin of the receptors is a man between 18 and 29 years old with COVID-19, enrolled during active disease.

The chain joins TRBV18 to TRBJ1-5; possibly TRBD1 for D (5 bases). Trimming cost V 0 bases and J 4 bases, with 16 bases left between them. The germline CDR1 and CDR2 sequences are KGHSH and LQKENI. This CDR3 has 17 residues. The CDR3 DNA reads TGTGCCAGCTCACCACCAAATCAGGGAAGTCGGAATCAGCCCCAGCATTTT. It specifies CASSPPNQGSRNQPQHF.

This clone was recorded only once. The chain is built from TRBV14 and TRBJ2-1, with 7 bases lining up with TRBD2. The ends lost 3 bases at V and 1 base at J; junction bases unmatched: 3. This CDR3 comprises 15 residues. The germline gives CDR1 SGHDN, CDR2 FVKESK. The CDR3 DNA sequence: TGTGCCAGCAGCCAGCGGCGGGGGTCCTACAATGAGCAGTTCTTC. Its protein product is CASSQRRGSYNEQFF. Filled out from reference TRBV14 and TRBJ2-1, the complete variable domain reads EAGVTQFPSHSVIEKGQTVTLRCDPISGHDNLYWYRRVMGKEIKFLLHFVKESKQDESGMPNNRFLAERTGGTYSTLKVQPAELEDSGVYFCASSQRRGSYNEQFFGPGTRLTVL.

In nucleotides, the CDR3 is TGTGCCACCAGTGATAATGCGGCTCCGGGTGAGCAGTTCTTC. Translated: CATSDNAAPGEQFF. The chain carries TRBV24-1 and TRBJ2-1; D gene uncertain. V dropped 3 bases and J dropped 9 bases, with 14 bases sitting between them. The CDR3 is made up of 14 amino acids. CDR1 is KGHDR and CDR2 is SFDVKD in the germline V gene.

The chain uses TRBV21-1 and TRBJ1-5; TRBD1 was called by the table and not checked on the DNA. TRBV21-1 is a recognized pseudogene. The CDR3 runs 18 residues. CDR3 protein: CASSPPLTGTDSNQPQHF. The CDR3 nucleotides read TGTGCCAGCAGCCCACCGCTTACCGGGACAGATAGCAATCAGCCCCAGCATTTT.

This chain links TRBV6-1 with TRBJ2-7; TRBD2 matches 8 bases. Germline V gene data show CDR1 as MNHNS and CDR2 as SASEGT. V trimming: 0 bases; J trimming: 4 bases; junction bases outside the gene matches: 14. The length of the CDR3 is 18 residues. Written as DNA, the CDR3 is TGTGCCAGCAGTGAAGCGCTCGGAGCGGGAGTCTTCGGGTACGAGCAGTACTTC. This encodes CASSEALGAGVFGYEQYF.

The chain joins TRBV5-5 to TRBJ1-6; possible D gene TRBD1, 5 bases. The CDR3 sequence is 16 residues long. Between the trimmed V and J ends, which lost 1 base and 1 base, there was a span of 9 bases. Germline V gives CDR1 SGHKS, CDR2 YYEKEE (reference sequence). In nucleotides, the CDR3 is TGTGCCAGCAGCTTGCAGGGTGGTTCCTATAATTCACCCCTCCACTTT. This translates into CASSLQGGSYNSPLHF. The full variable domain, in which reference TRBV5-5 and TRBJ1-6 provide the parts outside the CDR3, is DAGVTQSPTHLIKTRGQQVTLRCSPISGHKSVSWYQQVLGQGPQFIFQYYEKEERGRGNFPDRFSARQFPNYSSELNVNALLLGDSALYLCASSLQGGSYNSPLHFGNGTRLTVT.

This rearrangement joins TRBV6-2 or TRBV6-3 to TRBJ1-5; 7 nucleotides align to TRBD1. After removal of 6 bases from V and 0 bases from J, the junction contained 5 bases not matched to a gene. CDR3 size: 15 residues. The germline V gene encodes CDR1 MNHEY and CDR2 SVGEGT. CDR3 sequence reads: CASSPDRDSNQPQHF. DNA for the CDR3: TGTGCCAGCAGCCCCGACAGGGATAGCAATCAGCCCCAGCATTTT.

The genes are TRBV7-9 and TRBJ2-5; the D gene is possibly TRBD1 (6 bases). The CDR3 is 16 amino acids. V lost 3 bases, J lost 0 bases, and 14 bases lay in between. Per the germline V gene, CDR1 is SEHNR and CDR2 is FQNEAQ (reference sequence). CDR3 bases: TGTGCCAGCAGCTTCCCCTGGGGACACGACCAAGAGACCCAGTACTTC. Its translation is CASSFPWGHDQETQYF.

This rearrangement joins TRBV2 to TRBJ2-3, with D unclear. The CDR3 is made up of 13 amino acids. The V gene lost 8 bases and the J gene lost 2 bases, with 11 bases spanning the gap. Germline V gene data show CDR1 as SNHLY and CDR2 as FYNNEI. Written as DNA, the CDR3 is TGTGCCAGCGCGGAACCGTTCACAGATACGCAGTATTTT. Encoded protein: CASAEPFTDTQYF. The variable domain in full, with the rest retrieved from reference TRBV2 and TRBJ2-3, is EPEVTQTPSHQVTQMGQEVILRCVPISNHLYFYWYRQILGQKVEFLVSFYNNEISEKSEIFDDQFSVERPDGSNFTLKIRSTKLEDSAMYFCASAEPFTDTQYFGPGTRLTVL.

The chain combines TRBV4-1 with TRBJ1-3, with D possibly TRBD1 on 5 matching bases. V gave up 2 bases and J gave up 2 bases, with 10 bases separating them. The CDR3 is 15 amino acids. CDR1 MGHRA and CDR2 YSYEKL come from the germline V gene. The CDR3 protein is CASSQSSGAGNTIYF. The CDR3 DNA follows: TGCGCCAGCAGCCAAAGTTCGGGGGCTGGAAACACCATATATTTT.

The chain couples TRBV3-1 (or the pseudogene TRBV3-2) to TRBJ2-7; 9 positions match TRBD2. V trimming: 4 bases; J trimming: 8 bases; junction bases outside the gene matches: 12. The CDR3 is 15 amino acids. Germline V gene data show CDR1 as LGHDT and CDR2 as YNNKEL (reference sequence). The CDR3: CASSLNSGGQYKQYF. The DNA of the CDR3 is TGTGCCAGCAGCCTAAATAGCGGGGGACAGTACAAGCAGTACTTC.

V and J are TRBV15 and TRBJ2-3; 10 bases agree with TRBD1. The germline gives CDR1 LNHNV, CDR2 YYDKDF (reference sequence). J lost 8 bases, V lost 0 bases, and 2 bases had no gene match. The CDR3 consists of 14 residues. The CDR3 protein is CATSRDRTGGTQYF. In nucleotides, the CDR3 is TGTGCCACCAGCAGAGATCGGACAGGGGGTACGCAGTATTTT.

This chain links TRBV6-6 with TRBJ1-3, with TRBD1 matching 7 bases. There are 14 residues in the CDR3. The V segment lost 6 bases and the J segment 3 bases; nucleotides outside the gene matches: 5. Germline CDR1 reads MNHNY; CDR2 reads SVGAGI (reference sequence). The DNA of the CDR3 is TGTGCCAGCAGAACAGGGGATTTTGGAAACACCATATATTTT. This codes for CASRTGDFGNTIYF.

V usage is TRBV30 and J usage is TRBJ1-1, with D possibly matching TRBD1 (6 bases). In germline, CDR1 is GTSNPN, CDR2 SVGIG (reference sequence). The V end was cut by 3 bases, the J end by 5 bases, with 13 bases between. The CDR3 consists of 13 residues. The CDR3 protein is CAWRDTGQTEAFF. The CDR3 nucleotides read TGTGCCTGGAGGGATACAGGGCAGACTGAAGCTTTCTTT.

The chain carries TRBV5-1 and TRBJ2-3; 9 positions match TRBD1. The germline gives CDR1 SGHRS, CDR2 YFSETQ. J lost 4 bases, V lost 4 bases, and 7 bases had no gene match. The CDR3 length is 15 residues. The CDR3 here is CASSRTGGGADTQYF. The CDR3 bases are TGCGCCAGCAGCCGAACAGGGGGCGGCGCAGATACGCAGTATTTT.

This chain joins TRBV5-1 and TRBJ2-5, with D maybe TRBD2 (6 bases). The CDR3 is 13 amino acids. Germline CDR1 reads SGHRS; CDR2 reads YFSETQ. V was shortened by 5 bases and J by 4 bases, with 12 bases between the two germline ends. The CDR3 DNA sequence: TGCGCCAGCAGGGTGACTAGTAGAGAGACCCAGTACTTC. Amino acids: CASRVTSRETQYF.

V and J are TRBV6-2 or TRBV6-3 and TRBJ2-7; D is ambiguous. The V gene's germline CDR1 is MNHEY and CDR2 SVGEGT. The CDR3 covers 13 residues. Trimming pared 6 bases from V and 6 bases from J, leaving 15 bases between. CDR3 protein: CASSAQVSSEQYF. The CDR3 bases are TGTGCCAGCAGCGCCCAGGTGTCTTCCGAGCAGTACTTC.

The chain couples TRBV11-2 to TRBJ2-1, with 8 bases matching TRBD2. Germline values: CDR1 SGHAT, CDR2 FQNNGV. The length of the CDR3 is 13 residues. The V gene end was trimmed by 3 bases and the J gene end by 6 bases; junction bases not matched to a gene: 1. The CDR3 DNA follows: TGTGCCAGCAGCTTGACTAGCGTCAATGAGCAGTTCTTC. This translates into CASSLTSVNEQFF. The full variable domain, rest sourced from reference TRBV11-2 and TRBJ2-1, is EAGVAQSPRYKIIEKRQSVAFWCNPISGHATLYWYQQILGQGPKLLIQFQNNGVVDDSQLPKDRFSAERLKGVDSTLKIQPAKLEDSAVYLCASSLTSVNEQFFGPGTRLTVL.

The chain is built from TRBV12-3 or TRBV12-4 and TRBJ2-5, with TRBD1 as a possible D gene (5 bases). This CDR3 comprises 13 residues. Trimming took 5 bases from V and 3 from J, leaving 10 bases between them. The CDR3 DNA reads TGTGCCAGCAGTGTGCAGGGTGAAGAGACCCAGTACTTC. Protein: CASSVQGEETQYF.

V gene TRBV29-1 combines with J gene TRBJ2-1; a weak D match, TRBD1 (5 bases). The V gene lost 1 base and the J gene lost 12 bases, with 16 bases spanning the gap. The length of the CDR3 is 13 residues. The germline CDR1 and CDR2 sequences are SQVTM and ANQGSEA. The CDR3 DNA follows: TGCAGCGTTGAAGGTGGGGCCTCTCTCCTGCAGTTCTTC. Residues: CSVEGGASLLQFF.

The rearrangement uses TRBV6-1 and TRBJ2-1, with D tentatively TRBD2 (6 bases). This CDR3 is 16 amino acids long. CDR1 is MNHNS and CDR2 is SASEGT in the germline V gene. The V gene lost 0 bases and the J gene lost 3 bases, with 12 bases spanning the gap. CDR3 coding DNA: TGTGCCAGCAGTGAAGCGGCGGGAACATACTACAATGAGCAGTTCTTC. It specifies CASSEAAGTYYNEQFF.

Written as DNA, the CDR3 is TGCGCCAGCAGCCCGGAGGGCAGGGAAAGTGAAAAACTGTTTTTT. As protein: CASSPEGRESEKLFF. V is TRBV4-1 and J is TRBJ1-4, with D possibly matching TRBD1 (5 bases). Trimming removed 4 bases from V and 7 bases from J, with 16 bases in between. CDR1 and CDR2 (germline): MGHRA, YSYEKL. This CDR3 has 15 amino acids.

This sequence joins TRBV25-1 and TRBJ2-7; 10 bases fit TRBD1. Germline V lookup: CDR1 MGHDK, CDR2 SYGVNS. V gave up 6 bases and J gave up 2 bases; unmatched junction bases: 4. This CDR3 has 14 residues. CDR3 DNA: TGTGCCAGCAGGGACGGGACAGGGGCCTACGAGCAGTACTTC. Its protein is CASRDGTGAYEQYF.

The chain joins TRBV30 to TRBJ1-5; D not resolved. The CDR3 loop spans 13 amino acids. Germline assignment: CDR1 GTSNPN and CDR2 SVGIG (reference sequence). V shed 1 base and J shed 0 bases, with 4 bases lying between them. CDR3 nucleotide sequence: TGTGCCTGGAGTGGGCATAGCAATCAGCCCCAGCATTTT. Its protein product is CAWSGHSNQPQHF.

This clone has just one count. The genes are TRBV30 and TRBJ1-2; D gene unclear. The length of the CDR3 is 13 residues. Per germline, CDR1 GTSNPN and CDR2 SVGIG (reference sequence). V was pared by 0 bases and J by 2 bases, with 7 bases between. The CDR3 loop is CAWSVLSNYGYTF. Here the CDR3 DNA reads TGTGCCTGGAGTGTACTGTCAAACTATGGCTACACCTTC.